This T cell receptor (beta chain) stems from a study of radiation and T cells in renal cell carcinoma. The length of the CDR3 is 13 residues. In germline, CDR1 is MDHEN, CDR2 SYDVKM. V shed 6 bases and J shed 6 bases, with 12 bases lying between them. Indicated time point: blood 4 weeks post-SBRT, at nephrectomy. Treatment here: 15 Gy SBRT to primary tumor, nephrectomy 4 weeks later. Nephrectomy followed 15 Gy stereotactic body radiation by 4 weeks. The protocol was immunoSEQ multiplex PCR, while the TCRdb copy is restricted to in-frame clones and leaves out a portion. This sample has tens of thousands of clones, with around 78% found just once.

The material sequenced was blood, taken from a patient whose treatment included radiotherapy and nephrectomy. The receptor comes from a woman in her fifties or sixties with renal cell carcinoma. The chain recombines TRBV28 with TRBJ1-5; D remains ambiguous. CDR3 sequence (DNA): TGTGCCAGCAGCCCCGGGGAAAGTCAGCCCCAGCATTTT. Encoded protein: CASSPGESQPQHF.